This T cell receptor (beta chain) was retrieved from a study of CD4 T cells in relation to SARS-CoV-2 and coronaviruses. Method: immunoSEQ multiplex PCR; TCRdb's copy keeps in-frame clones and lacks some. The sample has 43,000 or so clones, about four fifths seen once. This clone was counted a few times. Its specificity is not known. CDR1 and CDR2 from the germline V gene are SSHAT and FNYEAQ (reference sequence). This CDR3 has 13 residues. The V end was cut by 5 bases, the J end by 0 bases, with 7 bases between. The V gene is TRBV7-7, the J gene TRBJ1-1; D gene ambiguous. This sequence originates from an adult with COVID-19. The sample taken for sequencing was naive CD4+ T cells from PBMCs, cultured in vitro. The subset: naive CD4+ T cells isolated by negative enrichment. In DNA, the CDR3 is TGTGCCAGCAGCGCAACATTGAACACTGAAGCTTTCTTT. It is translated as CASSATLNTEAFF.